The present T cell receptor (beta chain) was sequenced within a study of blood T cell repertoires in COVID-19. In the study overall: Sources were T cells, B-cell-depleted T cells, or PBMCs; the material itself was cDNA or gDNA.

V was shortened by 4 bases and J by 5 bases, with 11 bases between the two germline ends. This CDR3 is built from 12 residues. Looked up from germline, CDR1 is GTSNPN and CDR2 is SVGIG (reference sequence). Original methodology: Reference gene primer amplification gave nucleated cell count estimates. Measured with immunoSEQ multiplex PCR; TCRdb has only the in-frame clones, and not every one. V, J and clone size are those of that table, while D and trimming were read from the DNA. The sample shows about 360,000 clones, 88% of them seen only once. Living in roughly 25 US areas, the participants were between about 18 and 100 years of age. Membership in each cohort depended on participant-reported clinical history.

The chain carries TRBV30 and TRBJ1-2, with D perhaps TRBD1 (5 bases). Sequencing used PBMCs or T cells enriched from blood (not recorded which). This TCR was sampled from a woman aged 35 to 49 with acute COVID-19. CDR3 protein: CAWIGALYGYTF. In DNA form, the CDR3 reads TGTGCCTGGATAGGGGCCCTTTATGGCTACACCTTC.